This TCR beta chain appears in the sequencing data of a study of CD8+ T cells in alopecia areata. RNA was isolated and reverse transcribed to cDNA, the sequencing template. Assay: immunoSEQ multiplex PCR; the TCRdb copy retains only in-frame clones and omits some. The data show some 170,000 clones, less than 70% seen once. The table lists this clone with a count of one. Treatment described: oral pan-JAK inhibitor, 5-10 mg twice daily. The length of the CDR3 is 13 residues. Germline loops: CDR1 SGHRS, CDR2 YFSETQ. Trimming shortened V by 5 bases and J by 3 bases, and 11 bases separated the two germline ends.

The TCR sequence derives from a human donor with alopecia areata. The sample here was CD8+ T cells sorted from blood, taken at week 24, from a patient treated with tofacitinib. V gene TRBV5-1 combines with J gene TRBJ1-1; possibly TRBD1 for D (5 bases). CDR3 residues: CASRTGTHTEAFF. CDR3 sequence (DNA): TGCGCCAGCAGAACCGGGACTCACACTGAAGCTTTCTTT.